The source of this T cell receptor (beta chain) is a study of blood T cell repertoires in COVID-19. This table comes from immunoSEQ multiplex PCR, and its TCRdb copy is limited to in-frame clones, with some not included. The data hold more than 300,000 clones, with around 89% observed a single time. About this clone: Other nucleotide sequences in the sample specify the same CDR3.

Enrollees, about 18 to 90 years old, lived in around 23 US areas. CDR1 and CDR2 (germline): SGHNT, YYREEE (reference sequence). The length of the CDR3 is 15 residues. Trimming removed 0 bases at V and 2 bases at J, with 11 bases between. This chain joins TRBV5-4 and TRBJ2-5; weak D call: TRBD2 (5 bases). The receptor was isolated from a woman between 18 and 30 years old who had recovered from COVID-19. The sequenced material came from PBMCs or T cells enriched from blood (not recorded which). The CDR3 DNA reads as TGTGCCAGCAGCTTGGGGCTAGCTGGTCAAGAGACCCAGTACTTC. Translated: CASSLGLAGQETQYF.